These T cell receptor beta chains were read from a single sample in a study of T cells after yellow fever vaccination. TCRdb re-derived calls from the 5' RACE reads in MiXCR, one entry per CDR3 protein. The table shows approximately 300,000 distinct CDR3 sequences, with 6.8% occurring only once. This specimen was PBMCs, taken about 41 days after the first yellow fever vaccination. These receptors were taken from a man younger than 30 who received the YFV17D yellow fever vaccine. CDR3s include the opening cysteine and the closing phenylalanine or tryptophan. A D gene is named only where the DNA matches it firmly. The size of a clone is reported for some rows only, either as once, few or many, or as a class for expanded clones.

TGTGCCAGCAGAGGACAGGAGGGCTCCTACGAGCAGTACTTC | CASRGQEGSYEQYF | NA | few | TRBJ2-7 | TRBV9
TGTGCCAGCAGCCTGGGACCGACCTCCACTTCACCCCTCCACTTT | CASSLGPTSTSPLHF | NA | NA | TRBJ1-6 | TRBV9
TGTGCCAGCAGGGCCGGGGCGTTAAGAGAGACCCAGTACTTC | CASRAGALRETQYF | NA | many | TRBJ2-5 | TRBV6-5
TGCGCCAGCAGTCGGCGCATAGCTAACTATGGCTACACCTTC | CASSRRIANYGYTF | NA | few | TRBJ1-2 | TRBV10-2
TGTGCCATCAGTGAGGAAGGTTCGCCTAACTATGGCTACACCTTC | CAISEEGSPNYGYTF | NA | many | TRBJ1-2 | TRBV10-3
TGCAGTGCTAGGCTTGGCGAGCGGGGGGCCCTTGAGACCCAGTACTTC | CSARLGERGALETQYF | TRBD2 | few | TRBJ2-5 | TRBV20-1
TGTGCCAGCAGCAGATCGGGACTAAGAGGAAACACCATATATTTT | CASSRSGLRGNTIYF | NA | many | TRBJ1-3 | TRBV7-9
TGTGCCAGCAGTACCCGGTTCGAGCAGTACTTC | CASSTRFEQYF | NA | few | TRBJ2-7 | TRBV2
TGTGCCAGCAGCTTAGACGCCGGGACAAGGAGAGGCTATGGCTACACCTTC | CASSLDAGTRRGYGYTF | NA | few | TRBJ1-2 | TRBV11-2
TGCGCCAGCAGCCCCGATCTGGGGGGGAGTGAGACCCAGTACTTC | CASSPDLGGSETQYF | TRBD2 | NA | TRBJ2-5 | TRBV5-1
TGTGCCAGCAGTTACGTTTGGAGACAGGGGTACAATGAGCAGTTCTTC | CASSYVWRQGYNEQFF | TRBD1 | few | TRBJ2-1 | TRBV6-5
TGTGCCAGCAGCTTAGGAGTGGGGGACAGGGGGGGCCGGTGGGATAGCAATCAGCCCCAGCATTTT | CASSLGVGDRGGRWDSNQPQHF | TRBD1 | NA | TRBJ1-5 | TRBV11-3
TGCAGTGCTAGCACCAGGGACAGGGCTCTCTACGAGCAGTACTTC | CSASTRDRALYEQYF | TRBD1 | NA | TRBJ2-7 | TRBV20-1
TGTGCCTGGAGTGTAGGCTCACCCCTCCACTTT | CAWSVGSPLHF | NA | few | TRBJ1-6 | TRBV30
TGTGCCAGCAGCTTCCCGGGACAGATAATCTACGAGCAGTACTTC | CASSFPGQIIYEQYF | TRBD1 | NA | TRBJ2-7 | TRBV7-8
TGTGCCAGCAGCATCTCACATACCAGCTCCTACAATGAGCAGTTCTTC | CASSISHTSSYNEQFF | NA | NA | TRBJ2-1 | TRBV7-3
TGCAGCGCCCTGGGGAACAATGAGCAGTTCTTC | CSALGNNEQFF | NA | NA | TRBJ2-1 | TRBV29-1
TGCGCCAGCAGCCAAGACGAGGACAGGTCTAATGAAAAACTGTTTTTT | CASSQDEDRSNEKLFF | TRBD1 | NA | TRBJ1-4 | TRBV4-1
TGTGCCAGCAGTTACTCGAGTGACACCCCAACTAATGAAAAACTGTTTTTT | CASSYSSDTPTNEKLFF | NA | few | TRBJ1-4 | TRBV6-5
TGCGCCAGCAGCCCCGGAGGGTTTTCGACTAATGAAAAACTGTTTTTT | CASSPGGFSTNEKLFF | NA | NA | TRBJ1-4 | TRBV5-1